This T cell receptor (beta chain) was captured by sequencing in a study of blood T cells in healthy people across ages. CDR1 and CDR2 (germline): LGHDT, YNNKEL (reference sequence). The CDR3 is made up of 13 amino acids. The junction had 5 bases not matched to a gene; V was cut back by 7 bases and J by 3 bases. The sample holds a few counts of this clonotype. Its matching antigen is unknown. Through a sample-barcoded 5' primer and a J-beta primer mix, a second PCR was run for about 6 to 11 cycles. Via MiXCR, TCRdb re-called the 5' RACE reads, giving one row per CDR3 protein. The sample lists some 690,000 distinct CDR3 sequences, about a fifth occurring once. General study points: The study lacked donor CMV status, which possibly confounded expanded clonotype changes.

Sample: blood. The rearrangement links TRBV3-1 to TRBJ2-5; 7 bases map to TRBD2. This TCR came from a man aged 65 to 85 in good health. CDR3 protein: CASIESGEETQYF. In nucleotides, the CDR3 is TGTGCCAGCATCGAAAGCGGGGAAGAGACCCAGTACTTC.